These 27 T cell receptor beta chains were all obtained from the same sample, sequenced in a study of T cell repertoires in cytomegalovirus infection. Each CDR3 protein is one row after TCRdb ran MiXCR on the reads. Of fewer than 550,000 distinct CDR3 sequences listed, approximately 10% were seen once; the top ten hold roughly 10%. The material sequenced was PBMCs. The receptors were sampled from a human donor in good health (CMV status not recorded). Some clones in this sample may be carry-over from other donors' samples.

This clonotype was seen repeatedly, ten times or more. The J gene is TRBJ1-5, the V gene TRBV10-3; a possible D gene is TRBD1 (5 bases). V gave up 6 bases and J gave up 1 base, with 19 bases separating them. Germline CDR1 reads ENHRY; CDR2 reads SYGVKD. The CDR3 runs 17 residues. The CDR3 DNA reads as TGTGCCATCAGCTCGGACAAGTTGGTCCGGAGCAATCAGCCCCAGCATTTT. It is translated as CAISSDKLVRSNQPQHF.

This clonotype was observed a single time. The chain has TRBV20-1 and TRBJ1-5; 8 bases are a match to TRBD1. Unmatched junction bases numbered 6, after V lost 4 bases and J lost 7 bases. Germline V gene lookup returns CDR1 DFQATT and CDR2 SNEGSKA (reference sequence). The CDR3 is 13 amino acids. CDR3 nucleotides: TGCAGTGCTACCGGGCAGGGGGCCCAGCCCCAGCATTTT. Protein sequence: CSATGQGAQPQHF.

At least ten counts were recorded for this clonotype. The V call is TRBV12-3 or TRBV12-4, the J call TRBJ2-3, with 7 bases matching TRBD2. Trimming cost V 5 bases and J 4 bases; bases outside gene matches: 15. The CDR3 is made up of 17 amino acids. DNA for the CDR3: TGTGCCAGCAGTCCGATCTGGGGACTCCGGGAGGCAGATACGCAGTATTTT. Its protein is CASSPIWGLREADTQYF.

This clonotype was observed at least ten times. The V gene is TRBV7-9, the J gene TRBJ1-1, with D uncertain. The CDR3 spans 14 residues. V gave up 1 base and J gave up 3 bases, with 9 bases separating them. The germline CDR1 and CDR2 sequences are SEHNR and FQNEAQ (reference sequence). The CDR3: CASSLGTLDTEAFF. CDR3 in DNA: TGTGCCAGCAGCTTAGGGACGTTAGACACTGAAGCTTTCTTT.

This clonotype was seen a handful of times. The rearrangement uses TRBV28 and TRBJ2-7; TRBD1 matches at 7 bases. The CDR3 is 14 amino acids. From germline, CDR1 is MDHEN and CDR2 SYDVKM. Losses at the gene ends were 10 bases for V and 2 bases for J; bases not matched to a gene: 11. The CDR3, as DNA: TGTGCCACGCTTACTGGGACAGACCCCTACGAGCAGTACTTC. Encoded protein: CATLTGTDPYEQYF.

This clonotype was observed at least ten times. CDR3 region: CASGQNTGELFF. Written as DNA, the CDR3 is TGTGCCAGCGGTCAGAACACCGGGGAGCTGTTTTTT. The chain is built from TRBV7-2 and TRBJ2-2; unclear D gene. V was shortened by 8 bases and J by 1 base, with 5 bases between the two germline ends. From germline, CDR1 is SGHTA and CDR2 FQGNSA. The CDR3 loop spans 12 amino acids.

This clonotype came up many times. The genes are TRBV29-1 and TRBJ2-7; 8 nucleotides line up with TRBD2. V lost 0 bases and J lost 3; bases outside the gene matches: 7. Germline values: CDR1 SQVTM, CDR2 ANQGSEA. The CDR3 extends over 15 amino acids. CDR3: CSVEDGPGGSYEQYF. The DNA of the CDR3 is TGCAGCGTTGAAGATGGGCCGGGGGGGAGCTACGAGCAGTACTTC.

This chain uses TRBV4-1 with TRBJ2-1; 11 nucleotides align to TRBD2. The germline V gene encodes CDR1 MGHRA and CDR2 YSYEKL. The J segment lost 0 bases and the V segment lost 1 base, leaving 5 bases of the junction unmatched. The CDR3 loop spans 18 amino acids. CDR3 protein: CASSQGLAGMSSYNEQFF. DNA of the CDR3: TGCGCCAGCAGCCAAGGACTAGCGGGAATGAGCTCCTACAATGAGCAGTTCTTC.

V gene TRBV2 combines with J gene TRBJ1-2; D remains unclear. Trimming removed 0 bases from V and 4 bases from J, with 12 bases in between. The CDR3 spans 15 residues. CDR1 is SNHLY and CDR2 is FYNNEI in the germline V gene. CDR3 DNA sequence: TGTGCCAGCAGTGAAGCGCTTCCAAGACTCTATGGCTACACCTTC. Encoded protein: CASSEALPRLYGYTF.

At least ten counts were recorded for this clonotype. This chain links TRBV20-1 with TRBJ1-5; D unclear. Germline V gives CDR1 DFQATT, CDR2 SNEGSKA (reference sequence). This CDR3 region has 14 residues. V was pared by 3 bases and J by 0 bases, with 9 bases between. The CDR3 spells CSASWTVSNQPQHF. The CDR3 DNA sequence: TGCAGTGCTAGTTGGACTGTTAGCAATCAGCCCCAGCATTTT.

This clonotype was seen many times. The V call is TRBV12-3 or TRBV12-4, the J call TRBJ1-1; 9 bases align to TRBD1. Trimming cost V 1 base and J 1 base; bases outside gene matches: 1. This CDR3 is built from 15 residues. CDR3 residues: CASSLETGGNTEAFF. CDR3 bases: TGTGCCAGCAGTTTAGAGACAGGGGGGAACACTGAAGCTTTCTTT.

This clonotype was observed many times. CDR3 bases: TGTGCCAGCAGCACCGGGACAGGGATTAACACCGGGGAGCTGTTTTTT. This codes for CASSTGTGINTGELFF. This rearrangement joins TRBV11-3 to TRBJ2-2; 9 bases are shared with TRBD1. J was trimmed by 2 bases and V by 5 bases; bases with no gene match: 6. CDR3 length: 16 residues. Germline loops: CDR1 SGHNT, CDR2 YENEEA. Using reference TRBV11-3 and TRBJ2-2 for the parts outside the CDR3, the full variable domain is EAGVVQSPRYKIIEKKQPVAFWCNPISGHNTLYWYLQNLGQGPELLIRYENEEAVDDSQLPKDRFSAERLKGVDSTLKIQPAELGDSAVYLCASSTGTGINTGELFFGEGSRLTVL.

In its sample, this clonotype was seen many times. The genes are TRBV24-1 and TRBJ2-3; D might be TRBD2 (5 bases). The CDR3 runs to 17 residues. Germline lookup yields CDR1 KGHDR and CDR2 SFDVKD. Trimming took off 4 bases at V and 0 bases at J, with 16 bases between the two ends. Written as DNA, the CDR3 is TGTGCCACCAGTGACCCCGGGATCTCCGGGAGCACAGATACGCAGTATTTT. It encodes CATSDPGISGSTDTQYF.

This clonotype was recorded many times. The chain uses TRBV13 and TRBJ2-2, with TRBD2 identical over 7 bases. There are 16 residues in the CDR3. Trimming at V came to 5 bases and at J to 0 bases, leaving 6 bases not matched to a gene. Germline values: CDR1 PRHDT, CDR2 FYEKMQ (reference sequence). CDR3 DNA sequence: TGTGCCAGCAGCGCCGGGGAGGGTGCGAACACCGGGGAGCTGTTTTTT. This encodes CASSAGEGANTGELFF.

V gene TRBV20-1 combines with J gene TRBJ1-2; no clear D. CDR1 is DFQATT, CDR2 SNEGSKA, per germline (reference sequence). V dropped 6 bases and J dropped 2 bases, with 10 bases sitting between them. The CDR3 length is 12 residues. The chain's CDR3 is CSASTRNYGYTF. DNA for the CDR3: TGCAGTGCATCCACGAGGAACTATGGCTACACCTTC.

This clonotype was observed at least ten times. The V gene is TRBV7-2, the J gene TRBJ2-1, with D maybe TRBD2 (6 bases). The ends were cut back, 5 bases at V and 9 bases at J, with 17 bases in the middle. Per the germline V gene, CDR1 is SGHTA and CDR2 is FQGNSA. This CDR3 has 14 amino acids. CDR3 region: CASSPGGPRAEQFF. Here the CDR3 DNA reads TGTGCCAGCAGCCCCGGGGGACCGCGAGCTGAGCAGTTCTTC.

This clonotype was picked up a small number of times. The CDR3 is CASSWPRRRGGYGYTF. CDR3 nucleotide sequence: TGTGCCAGCAGTTGGCCCCGAAGGAGGGGTGGCTATGGCTACACCTTC. This sequence joins TRBV2 and TRBJ1-2; perhaps TRBD1 as D (5 bases). Per germline, CDR1 SNHLY and CDR2 FYNNEI. Trimming cost V 5 bases and J 4 bases, with 20 bases left between them. The CDR3 has 16 residues.

In its sample, this clonotype was seen many times. The V call is TRBV7-2, the J call TRBJ1-3; D remains unclear. Trimming pared 1 base from V and 4 bases from J, leaving 5 bases between. Germline lookup yields CDR1 SGHTA and CDR2 FQGNSA. The CDR3 has 13 residues. CDR3 protein: CASSLVTGNTIYF. CDR3 sequence (DNA): TGTGCCAGCAGCTTAGTTACGGGAAACACCATATATTTT.

This clonotype has a count of ten or more. The genes are TRBV6-1 and TRBJ1-1; D gene unclear. V dropped 8 bases and J dropped 5 bases, with 9 bases sitting between them. Germline V gene sequence: CDR1 MNHNS, CDR2 SASEGT. The CDR3 is 11 residues long. The chain's CDR3 is CASQIRTEAFF. CDR3 nucleotide sequence: TGTGCCAGCCAAATCCGTACTGAAGCTTTCTTT.

This clonotype was observed many times. The rearrangement links TRBV11-2 to TRBJ1-4; 8 nucleotides line up with TRBD1. Germline V gene sequence: CDR1 SGHAT, CDR2 FQNNGV. The CDR3 totals 12 residues. Trimming took 2 bases from V and 14 from J; bases not matched to a gene: 4. Here the CDR3 DNA reads TGTGCCAGCAGCTTACAGGGGGCTGTGCTGTTTTTT. It codes for CASSLQGAVLFF.

This clonotype was seen ten or more times. The chain links TRBV11-2 to TRBJ1-1, with D possibly TRBD1 on 5 matching bases. This CDR3 contains 15 residues. V shed 6 bases and J shed 4 bases, with 18 bases lying between them. Looked up from germline, CDR1 is SGHAT and CDR2 is FQNNGV. The CDR3 is CASRPGGDLVTEAFF. The CDR3 DNA reads TGTGCCAGCAGACCCGGGGGGGATTTGGTCACTGAAGCTTTCTTT.

This clonotype showed up just a few times. The rearrangement uses TRBV12-3 or TRBV12-4 and TRBJ2-2, with D perhaps TRBD1 or TRBD2 (5 bases each). The CDR3 is made up of 16 amino acids. Trimming removed 5 bases at V and 1 base at J, with 14 bases between. The CDR3 DNA is TGTGCCAGCAGTCCCTGGGGACGGATGAACACCGGGGAGCTGTTTTTT. Translated: CASSPWGRMNTGELFF.

This clonotype was counted many times. The chain uses TRBV29-1 and TRBJ1-1, with 7 bases fitting TRBD1. CDR1 is SQVTM, CDR2 ANQGSEA, per germline. V shed 6 bases, J shed 5 bases, and the junction held 9 bases outside the gene matches. This CDR3 has 13 amino acids. As DNA, the CDR3 is TGCAGCGTCGAAACAGGGGCGACAACTGAAGCTTTCTTT. Translating gives CSVETGATTEAFF.

The chain is built from TRBV29-1 and TRBJ2-6, with a weak D call TRBD1 (6 bases). The V end lost 5 bases, the J end lost 0 bases, and 11 bases lay between the germline ends. This CDR3 is built from 15 residues. Germline assignment: CDR1 SQVTM and CDR2 ANQGSEA. The CDR3 region is CSVKGQPSGANVLTF. The CDR3 DNA is TGCAGCGTTAAAGGACAGCCCTCTGGGGCCAACGTCCTGACTTTC.

This clonotype was seen a few times. The V and J genes are TRBV6-1 and TRBJ1-1; D not certain. CDR1 is MNHNS, CDR2 SASEGT, per germline. V lost 3 bases and J lost 11, with 10 bases in between. This CDR3 has 11 amino acids. The DNA of the CDR3 is TGTGCCAGCAGTGACCTCACTAGGGCTTTCTTT. This codes for CASSDLTRAFF.

The chain recombines TRBV6-5 with TRBJ2-5, with D possibly called TRBD1 or TRBD2 (5 bases each). The germline gives CDR1 MNHEY, CDR2 SVGAGI. Trimming stripped 5 bases from V and 5 bases from J, with 15 bases between. The CDR3 is 14 amino acids. CDR3 nucleotide sequence: TGTGCCAGCAGTAAGAGGGGACCCCCGGAGACCCAGTACTTC. Translated, it gives CASSKRGPPETQYF.

This clonotype was picked up many times. J is TRBJ2-5 and V is TRBV2, with 9 bases that match TRBD2. V shed 6 bases and J 4 bases; nucleotides not matched to a gene: 6. Looked up from germline, CDR1 is SNHLY and CDR2 is FYNNEI. The CDR3 is made up of 14 amino acids. The CDR3 reads CASSGRGLAETQYF. Written as DNA, the CDR3 is TGTGCCAGCAGCGGCCGGGGACTAGCAGAGACCCAGTACTTC.